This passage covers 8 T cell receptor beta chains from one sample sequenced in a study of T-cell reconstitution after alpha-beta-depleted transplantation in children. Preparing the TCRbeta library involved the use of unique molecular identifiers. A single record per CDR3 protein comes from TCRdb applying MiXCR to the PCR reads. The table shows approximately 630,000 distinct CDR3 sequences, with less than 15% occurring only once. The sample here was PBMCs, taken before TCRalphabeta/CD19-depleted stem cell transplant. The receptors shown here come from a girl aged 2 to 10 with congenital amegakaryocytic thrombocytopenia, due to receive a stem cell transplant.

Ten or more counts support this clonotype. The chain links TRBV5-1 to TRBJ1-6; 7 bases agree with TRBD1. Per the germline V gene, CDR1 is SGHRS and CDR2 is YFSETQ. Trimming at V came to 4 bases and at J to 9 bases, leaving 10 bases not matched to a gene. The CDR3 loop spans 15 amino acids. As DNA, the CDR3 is TGCGCCAGCAGCATCCTCGGGACAGTGGGTTCACCCCTCCACTTT. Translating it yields CASSILGTVGSPLHF.

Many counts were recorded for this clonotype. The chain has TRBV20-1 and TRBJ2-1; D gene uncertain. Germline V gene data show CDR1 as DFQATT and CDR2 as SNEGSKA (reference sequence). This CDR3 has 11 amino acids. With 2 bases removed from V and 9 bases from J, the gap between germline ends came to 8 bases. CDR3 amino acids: CSARLRPEQFF. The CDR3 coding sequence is TGCAGTGCTAGATTGCGGCCTGAGCAGTTCTTC.

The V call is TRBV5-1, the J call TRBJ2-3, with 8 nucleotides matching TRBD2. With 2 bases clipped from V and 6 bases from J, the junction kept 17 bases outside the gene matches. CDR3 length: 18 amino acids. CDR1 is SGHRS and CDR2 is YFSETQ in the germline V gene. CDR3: CASSFAGSSGRGSDTQYF. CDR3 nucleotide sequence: TGCGCCAGCAGCTTTGCAGGGTCCAGCGGGAGAGGGAGCGATACGCAGTATTTT. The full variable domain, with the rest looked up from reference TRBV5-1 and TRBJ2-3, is KAGVTQTPRYLIKTRGQQVTLSCSPISGHRSVSWYQQTPGQGLQFLFEYFSETQRNKGNFPGRFSGRQFSNSRSEMNVSTLELGDSALYLCASSFAGSSGRGSDTQYFGPGTRLTVL.

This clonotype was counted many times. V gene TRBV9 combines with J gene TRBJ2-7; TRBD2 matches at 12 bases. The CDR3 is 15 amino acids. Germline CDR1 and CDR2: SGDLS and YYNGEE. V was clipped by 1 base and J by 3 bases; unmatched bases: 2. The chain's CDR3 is CASSVTSGRNYEQYF. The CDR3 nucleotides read TGTGCCAGCAGCGTAACTAGCGGGAGGAACTACGAGCAGTACTTC.

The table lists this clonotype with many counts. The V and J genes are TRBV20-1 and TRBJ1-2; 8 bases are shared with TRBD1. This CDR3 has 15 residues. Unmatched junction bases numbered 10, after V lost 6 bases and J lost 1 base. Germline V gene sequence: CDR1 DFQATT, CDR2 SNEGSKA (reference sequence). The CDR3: CSAYTQGAGNYGYTF. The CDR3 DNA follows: TGCAGTGCCTATACTCAGGGGGCCGGTAACTATGGCTACACCTTC.

CDR3 protein: CASSGYSPGQGAEQYF. The CDR3 DNA follows: TGTGCCAGCAGTGGCTACTCTCCGGGACAGGGAGCCGAGCAGTACTTC. The V and J genes are TRBV6-1 and TRBJ2-7, with 9 bases lining up with TRBD1. The CDR3 contains 16 residues. With V trimmed by 4 bases and J by 6 bases, 13 bases remained unmatched. Germline lookup yields CDR1 MNHNS and CDR2 SASEGT.

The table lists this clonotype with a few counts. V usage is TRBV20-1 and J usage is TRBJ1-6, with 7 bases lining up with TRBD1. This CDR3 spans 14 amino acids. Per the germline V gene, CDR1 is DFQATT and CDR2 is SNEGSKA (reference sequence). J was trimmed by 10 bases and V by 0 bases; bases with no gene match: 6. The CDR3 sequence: CSARETGLGSPLHF. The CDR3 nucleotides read TGCAGTGCTAGAGAGACAGGGTTGGGATCACCCCTCCACTTT.

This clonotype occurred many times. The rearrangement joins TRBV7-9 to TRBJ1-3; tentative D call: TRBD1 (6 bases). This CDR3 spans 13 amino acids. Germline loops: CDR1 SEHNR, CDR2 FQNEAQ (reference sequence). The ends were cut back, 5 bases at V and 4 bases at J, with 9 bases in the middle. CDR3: CASSPTGGNTIYF. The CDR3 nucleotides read TGTGCCAGCAGCCCCACAGGGGGAAACACCATATATTTT.